This T cell receptor (beta chain) derives from a study of CD8+CD57+ T cells in acquired aplastic anemia. Study details: DNA from sorted CD4+ and CD8+ cells averaged 3.2 ug.

This clonotype was found many times. Its target is not known. Overall study findings and caveats: Patients versus controls showed no significant CD8+ Simpson's diversity difference.

Patients picked for sequencing had shown CD8+CD57+ cell expansion detected by flow cytometry. Severe acquired aplastic anemia was present in all patients. The study sampled blood from patients who had received no therapy. Both TCR beta VDJ combination and CDR3 sequence profiling were carried out. Genomic DNA was the template for this profiling. One entry per CDR3 protein, called by TCRdb with MiXCR from the reads. In the table there are 150,000 or so distinct CDR3 sequences, roughly 48% of which are singletons. The TCR comes from a human donor with aplastic anemia. The specimen was sorted CD4+, CD8+, or CD8+CD57+ T cells (not recorded which) from PBMCs.

CDR3 in amino acids: CATSRGVTPPDNEQFF. Written as DNA, the CDR3 is TGTGCCACCAGCAGAGGGGTCACCCCACCCGACAATGAGCAGTTCTTC. The chain links TRBV15 to TRBJ2-1, with D hard to call. V was shortened by 1 base and J by 5 bases, with 15 bases between the two germline ends. The CDR3 runs to 16 residues. The germline CDR1 and CDR2 sequences are LNHNV and YYDKDF (reference sequence).